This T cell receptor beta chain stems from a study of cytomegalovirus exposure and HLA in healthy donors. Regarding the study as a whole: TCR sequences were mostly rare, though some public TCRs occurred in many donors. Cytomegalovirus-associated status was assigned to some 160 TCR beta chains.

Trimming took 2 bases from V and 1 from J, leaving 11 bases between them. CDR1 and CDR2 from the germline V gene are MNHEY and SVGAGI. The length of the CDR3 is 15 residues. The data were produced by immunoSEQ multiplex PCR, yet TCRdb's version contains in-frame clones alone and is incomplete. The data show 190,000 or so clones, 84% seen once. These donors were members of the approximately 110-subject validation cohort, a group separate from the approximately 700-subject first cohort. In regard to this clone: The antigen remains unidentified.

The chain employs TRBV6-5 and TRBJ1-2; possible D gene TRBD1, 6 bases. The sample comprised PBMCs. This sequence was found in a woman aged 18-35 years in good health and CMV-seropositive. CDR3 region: CASSYNPGVNYGYTF. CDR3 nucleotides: TGTGCCAGCAGTTACAATCCAGGGGTTAACTATGGCTACACCTTC.